A selection of T cell receptor beta chains follows, all from one sample in a study of T cells in Graves' hyperthyroidism and ophthalmopathy. A single record per CDR3 protein comes from TCRdb applying MiXCR to the multiplex PCR reads. The sample contains around 600,000 distinct CDR3 sequences, roughly 46% of which appear only once. What was sequenced was peripheral blood or thyroid tissue (not recorded which). The receptor source for this set is an adult man with Graves' disease, either hyperthyroidism or ophthalmopathy (not recorded which). Both conserved end residues are part of each CDR3. A D gene is named only where the DNA matches it firmly. The size entry is marked missing in some rows and otherwise reads once, few, many or a size class.

NA,TRBV10-3,TRBJ1-4,many,TGTGCCATCAGTGAGTCGAGGGCTAATGAAAAACTGTTTTTT,CAISESRANEKLFF
NA,TRBV5-1,TRBJ2-6,NA,TGCGCCAGCAGCTTCACAGTCTCTGGGGCCAACGTCCTGACTTTC,CASSFTVSGANVLTF
NA,TRBV12-3/TRBV12-4,TRBJ1-3,many,TGTGCCAGCAGTTTACCTGGAAACACCATATATTTT,CASSLPGNTIYF
TRBD1,TRBV5-1,TRBJ1-5,NA,TGCGCCAGCAGCCAAAGACAGGGGTTCGGACAGCCCCAGCATTTT,CASSQRQGFGQPQHF
NA,TRBV12-3/TRBV12-4,TRBJ1-6,few,TGTGCCAGCAGTTTTTTACAGGGAGTACATTCACCCCTCCACTTT,CASSFLQGVHSPLHF
NA,TRBV2,TRBJ1-2,NA,TGTGCCAGCAGTCCAGGGTCTGCCTATGGCTACACCTTC,CASSPGSAYGYTF
NA,TRBV7-9,TRBJ1-2,NA,TGTGCCAGCAACTTCCGAGGTGAGAGTGGCTACACCTTC,CASNFRGESGYTF
NA,TRBV15,TRBJ1-1,many,TGTGCCACCAGCTTTGATGTGAACACTGAAGCTTTCTTT,CATSFDVNTEAFF
NA,TRBV4-1,TRBJ2-5,NA,TGCGCCAGCAGCCAAACTAGCTCCCATCGGACCCAGTACTTC,CASSQTSSHRTQYF
NA,TRBV2,TRBJ2-2,NA,TGTGCCAGCAGTGAGGTCCCCAGGGGGCTGTTTTTT,CASSEVPRGLFF
NA,TRBV29-1,TRBJ2-7,NA,TGCAGCGTAGACAGGGACGGGGGCTACGAGCAGTACTTC,CSVDRDGGYEQYF
NA,TRBV7-9,TRBJ2-7,NA,TGTGCCAGCAGCTTAGTGGGGAGGGGGGACTACGAGCAGTACTTC,CASSLVGRGDYEQYF
TRBD1,TRBV29-1,TRBJ2-7,many,TGCAGCGTTGAGGGACAGGGGACCTACGAGCAGTACTTC,CSVEGQGTYEQYF
NA,TRBV9,TRBJ1-2,few,TGTGCCAGCAGCGTAGTTTGTACGTGGGTTTTTGGTGGCTACACCTTC,CASSVVCTWVFGGYTF
NA,TRBV29-1,TRBJ1-1,NA,TGCAGCGTGGGGTTCTGGGCTGAAGCTTTCTTT,CSVGFWAEAFF
NA,TRBV12-5,TRBJ2-7,NA,TGTGCTAGTGGTTTGGACGAAGGACGGCCCGGTGGGTACGAGCAGTACTTC,CASGLDEGRPGGYEQYF
NA,TRBV20-1,TRBJ1-2,NA,TGCAGTGCTAGAGATCGCAGGGTTGGCTACACCTTC,CSARDRRVGYTF
NA,TRBV15,TRBJ1-1,many,TGTGCCACCAGCAGAGATGTGTGGGGTGAAGCTTTCTTT,CATSRDVWGEAFF
NA,TRBV19,TRBJ1-5,few,TGTGCCAGTAGTATCACAGATCAGCCCCAGCATTTT,CASSITDQPQHF
NA,TRBV7-8,TRBJ2-5,NA,TGTGCCAGCAGCTTCCTTGAACAGGGGGGGGAGGAAGAGACCCAGTACTTC,CASSFLEQGGEEETQYF
TRBD1,TRBV2,TRBJ1-6,NA,TGTGCCAGCAGTAAGGGGACAGGACTTCGCGGTTCACCCCTCCACTTT,CASSKGTGLRGSPLHF
TRBD1,TRBV6-1,TRBJ2-7,NA,TGTGCCAGCAGCCCTGACAGGGGCCCCTCCTACGAGCAGTACTTC,CASSPDRGPSYEQYF
TRBD1,TRBV25-1,TRBJ2-7,NA,TGTGCCAGCGGCTTAGAGTGGGGACAGGGGCCCTACGAGCAGTACTTC,CASGLEWGQGPYEQYF